Below, 20 T cell receptor beta chains from the same sample are listed, as sequenced in a study of blood T cells in healthy people across ages. Primers used in a second PCR of about 7 to 12 cycles were a sample-barcoded 5' primer and a J-beta primer mix. TCRdb fed the 5' RACE reads into MiXCR, producing one record per CDR3 protein. The sample has approximately 880,000 distinct CDR3 sequences, 45% to 50% seen once. The sequenced sample was blood. All receptors derive from a man aged 30 to 39 in good health.

The chain links TRBV24-1 to TRBJ2-7, with D possibly matching TRBD2 (5 bases). The CDR3 consists of 12 residues. Deletions cut 12 bases from V and 5 bases from J, with 16 bases between. Germline lookup yields CDR1 KGHDR and CDR2 SFDVKD. Written as DNA, the CDR3 is TGTGCCGCCCAGATTCGAGGGAACGAGCAGTACTTC. It translates to CAAQIRGNEQYF.

This clonotype showed up just a few times. The CDR3 nucleotides are TGCAGCGTTGAACGAGGAAGAGGTGAGCAGTTCTTC. This gives the protein CSVERGRGEQFF. V and J are TRBV29-1 and TRBJ2-1; D not resolved. The CDR3 extends over 12 amino acids. In germline, CDR1 is SQVTM, CDR2 ANQGSEA. V gave up 2 bases and J gave up 9 bases, with 11 bases separating them.

The chain carries TRBV2 and TRBJ1-5, with TRBD1 identical over 7 bases. The germline V gene has CDR1 SNHLY and CDR2 FYNNEI. The length of the CDR3 is 14 residues. V lost 7 bases and J lost 4; bases outside the gene matches: 7. CDR3 sequence: CASIADRVNQPQHF. The CDR3 DNA follows: TGTGCCAGCATAGCCGACAGGGTGAATCAGCCCCAGCATTTT.

This clonotype was seen once. The V and J genes are TRBV4-2 and TRBJ1-5; D gene ambiguous. The V end lost 6 bases, the J end lost 9 bases, and 21 bases lay between the germline ends. The CDR3 is 15 residues long. Germline loops: CDR1 LGHNA, CDR2 YNFKEQ. The DNA for the CDR3 is TGTGCCAGCAGGGAGGGATTGGGTAAGGATAGGCCCCAGCATTTT. It yields the protein CASREGLGKDRPQHF.

The chain joins TRBV7-9 to TRBJ2-3, with D unclear. In germline, CDR1 is SEHNR, CDR2 FQNEAQ (reference sequence). V gave up 4 bases and J gave up 0 bases, with 17 bases separating them. The CDR3 has 17 residues. The CDR3 nucleotides are TGTGCCAGCAGCTCCCCCTCTACTCATCTGAGCACAGATACGCAGTATTTT. It codes for CASSSPSTHLSTDTQYF.

CDR3 amino acids: CSASSGGGEQYF. The CDR3 DNA sequence: TGCAGTGCTAGTTCCGGGGGGGGAGAGCAGTACTTC. The rearrangement links TRBV20-1 to TRBJ2-7, with 8 bases identical to TRBD2. The CDR3 totals 12 residues. V lost 3 bases to trimming and J lost 7 bases; unmatched junction nucleotides: 5. Germline V lookup: CDR1 DFQATT, CDR2 SNEGSKA (reference sequence).

The gene calls are TRBV29-1 and TRBJ1-2, with TRBD1 identical over 9 bases. V gave up 6 bases and J gave up 4 bases; unmatched junction bases: 3. CDR3 length: 12 residues. The germline V gene has CDR1 SQVTM and CDR2 ANQGSEA. The CDR3 loop reads CSVGTGPYGYTF. For the CDR3, the DNA is TGCAGCGTGGGGACAGGGCCCTATGGCTACACCTTC. The complete variable domain, with remaining parts taken from reference TRBV29-1 and TRBJ1-2, reads SAVISQKPSRDICQRGTSLTIQCQVDSQVTMMFWYRQQPGQSLTLIATANQGSEATYESGFVIDKFPISRPNLTFSTLTVSNMSPEDSSIYLCSVGTGPYGYTFGSGTRLTVV.

This chain joins TRBV15 and TRBJ2-1, with D maybe TRBD1 (6 bases). V dropped 0 bases and J dropped 8 bases, with 14 bases sitting between them. The CDR3 covers 15 residues. Germline CDR1 LNHNV, CDR2 YYDKDF (reference sequence). For the CDR3, the DNA is TGTGCCACCAGCAGAGATCAGGGGACCCCCTATGAGCAGTTCTTC. Translated: CATSRDQGTPYEQFF.

The rearrangement links TRBV29-1 to TRBJ2-3; TRBD1 matches at 10 bases. The CDR3 has 14 amino acids. In germline, CDR1 is SQVTM, CDR2 ANQGSEA. The V segment lost 6 bases and the J segment 2 bases; nucleotides outside the gene matches: 5. Here the CDR3 DNA reads TGCAGCGTGGGACAGGGGACGACCACAGATACGCAGTATTTT. Amino acids: CSVGQGTTTDTQYF.

DNA of the CDR3: TGTGCCTGGACTGAAACAGGGTCCGGGGAGCTGTTTTTT. Translated, it gives CAWTETGSGELFF. The J gene is TRBJ2-2, the V gene TRBV30; the D gene is possibly TRBD1 (6 bases). Germline assignment: CDR1 GTSNPN and CDR2 SVGIG (reference sequence). V was clipped by 4 bases and J by 6 bases, with 12 bases between them. The CDR3 spans 13 residues. The full variable domain, rest sourced from reference TRBV30 and TRBJ2-2, is SQTIHQWPATLVQPVGSPLSLECTVEGTSNPNLYWYRQAAGRGLQLLFYSVGIGQISSEVPQNLSASRPQDRQFILSSKKLLLSDSGFYLCAWTETGSGELFFGEGSRLTVL.

This clonotype was detected only a few times. The CDR3 region is CASRRYRVGETQYF. The CDR3 DNA sequence: TGTGCCAGCAGACGTTACAGGGTCGGGGAGACCCAGTACTTC. This chain links TRBV5-6 with TRBJ2-5, with D tentatively TRBD1 (6 bases). This CDR3 contains 14 residues. Trimming pared 5 bases from V and 5 bases from J, leaving 16 bases between. CDR1 is SGHDT, CDR2 YYEEEE, per germline.

The CDR3 sequence is CASLRKKPDTQYF. As DNA, the CDR3 is TGTGCCAGCCTGAGGAAGAAGCCCGATACGCAGTATTTT. The chain combines TRBV6-1 with TRBJ2-3; D gene ambiguous. This CDR3 is built from 13 residues. Germline assignment: CDR1 MNHNS and CDR2 SASEGT. V was trimmed by 8 bases and J by 6 bases, leaving 15 bases between them.

The rearrangement joins TRBV2 to TRBJ2-7; 9 bases agree with TRBD2. This CDR3 is 14 amino acids long. The germline gives CDR1 SNHLY, CDR2 FYNNEI. The J segment lost 5 bases and the V segment lost 6 bases, leaving 8 bases of the junction unmatched. CDR3 sequence reads: CASSTRLAVDEQYF. CDR3 bases: TGTGCCAGCAGCACCAGACTAGCGGTCGACGAGCAGTACTTC.

This clonotype has only a few counts. The chain combines TRBV20-1 with TRBJ2-6; D is perhaps TRBD1 (5 bases). Germline assignment: CDR1 DFQATT and CDR2 SNEGSKA (reference sequence). The CDR3 sequence is 16 residues long. Trimming shortened V by 0 bases and J by 0 bases, and 9 bases separated the two germline ends. Here the CDR3 DNA reads TGCAGTGCTAGAGACAACAGGTACTCTGGGGCCAACGTCCTGACTTTC. This encodes CSARDNRYSGANVLTF.

This sequence joins TRBV4-2 and TRBJ1-2; D gene uncertain. CDR1 and CDR2 (germline): LGHNA, YNFKEQ. Trimming left V 0 bases short and J 2 bases short, with 7 bases between. This CDR3 is built from 14 residues. The CDR3 sequence: CASSQDGSNYGYTF. In DNA, the CDR3 is TGTGCCAGCAGCCAAGATGGCAGCAACTATGGCTACACCTTC.

Only a few counts were recorded for this clonotype. CDR3 amino acids: CASSQLVAGLAKNIQYF. The DNA for the CDR3 is TGTGCCAGCAGCCAATTAGTAGCGGGACTAGCCAAAAACATTCAGTACTTC. The chain recombines TRBV4-2 with TRBJ2-7; 8 nucleotides line up with TRBD2. The J call may be wrong; the DNA end is better matched by TRBJ2-4. The germline gives CDR1 LGHNA, CDR2 YNFKEQ. CDR3 size: 17 residues.

The chain combines TRBV4-3 with TRBJ2-7; a weak D match, TRBD1 (5 bases). Trimming stripped 0 bases from V and 2 bases from J, with 11 bases between. Germline assignment: CDR1 LGHNA and CDR2 YSLEER. The CDR3 is 15 residues long. The DNA of the CDR3 is TGCGCCAGCAGCCAAGATACAGGTATGACCTACGAGCAGTACTTC. It codes for CASSQDTGMTYEQYF.

The genes are TRBV20-1 and TRBJ1-3; D unclear. CDR3 size: 13 residues. Germline-derived CDR1 and CDR2 are DFQATT and SNEGSKA (reference sequence). The CDR3 region is CRPWPTSGNTIYF. The CDR3 region has the DNA TGCAGGCCCTGGCCGACCTCTGGAAACACCATATATTTT.

The chain joins TRBV7-2 to TRBJ2-7; D remains ambiguous. This CDR3 contains 13 residues. Germline V lookup: CDR1 SGHTA, CDR2 FQGNSA. Trimming stripped 5 bases from V and 4 bases from J, with 12 bases between. For the CDR3, the DNA is TGTGCCAGCAGCGCCAACCCTCGGTACGAGCAGTACTTC. The encoded protein is CASSANPRYEQYF.

The chain recombines TRBV7-2 with TRBJ2-5; 7 bases are shared with TRBD2. The germline V gene has CDR1 SGHTA and CDR2 FQGNSA. Trimming removed 5 bases from V and 1 base from J; junction bases left unmatched: 7. The CDR3 sequence is 15 residues long. CDR3 loop: CASSPTKRGQETQYF. The DNA of the CDR3 is TGTGCCAGCAGCCCTACTAAGCGGGGCCAAGAGACCCAGTACTTC. Combining the CDR3 with reference TRBV7-2 and TRBJ2-5 gives the whole variable domain GAGVSQSPSNKVTEKGKDVELRCDPISGHTALYWYRQSLGQGLEFLIYFQGNSAPDKSGLPSDRFSAERTGGSVSTLTIQRTQQEDSAVYLCASSPTKRGQETQYFGPGTRLLVL.